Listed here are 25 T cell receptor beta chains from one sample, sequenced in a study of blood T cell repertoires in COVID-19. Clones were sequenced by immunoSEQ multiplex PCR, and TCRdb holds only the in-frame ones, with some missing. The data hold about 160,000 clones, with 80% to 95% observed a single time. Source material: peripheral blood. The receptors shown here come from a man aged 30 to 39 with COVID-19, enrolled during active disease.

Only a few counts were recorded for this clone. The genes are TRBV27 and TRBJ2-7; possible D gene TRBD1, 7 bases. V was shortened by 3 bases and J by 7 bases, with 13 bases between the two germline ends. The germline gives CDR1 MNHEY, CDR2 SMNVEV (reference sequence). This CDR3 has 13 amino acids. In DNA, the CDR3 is TGTGCCAGCAGTTTGACGACAGGGAGGGAGCAGTACTTC. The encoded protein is CASSLTTGREQYF.

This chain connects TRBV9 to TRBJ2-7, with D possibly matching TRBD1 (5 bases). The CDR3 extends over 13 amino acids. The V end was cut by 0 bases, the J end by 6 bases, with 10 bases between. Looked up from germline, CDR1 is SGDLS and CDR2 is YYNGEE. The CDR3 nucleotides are TGTGCCAGCAGCGTAGGTGAGACAGCCGAGCAGTACTTC. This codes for CASSVGETAEQYF. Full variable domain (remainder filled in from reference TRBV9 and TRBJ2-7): DSGVTQTPKHLITATGQRVTLRCSPRSGDLSVYWYQQSLDQGLQFLIQYYNGEERAKGNILERFSAQQFPDLHSELNLSSLELGDSALYFCASSVGETAEQYFGPGTRLTVT.

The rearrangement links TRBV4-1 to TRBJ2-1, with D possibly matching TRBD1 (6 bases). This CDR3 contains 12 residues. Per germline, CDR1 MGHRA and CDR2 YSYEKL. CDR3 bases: TGCGTGGGGGCCTACCCTTACAATGAGCAGTTCTTC. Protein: CVGAYPYNEQFF.

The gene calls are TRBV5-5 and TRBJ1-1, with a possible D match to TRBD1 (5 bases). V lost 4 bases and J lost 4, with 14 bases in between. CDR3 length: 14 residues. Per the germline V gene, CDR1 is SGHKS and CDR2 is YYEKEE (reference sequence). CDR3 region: CASSLMERGTEAFF. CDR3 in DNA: TGTGCCAGCAGCCTGATGGAAAGGGGCACTGAAGCTTTCTTT. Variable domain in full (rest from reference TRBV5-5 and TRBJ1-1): DAGVTQSPTHLIKTRGQQVTLRCSPISGHKSVSWYQQVLGQGPQFIFQYYEKEERGRGNFPDRFSARQFPNYSSELNVNALLLGDSALYLCASSLMERGTEAFFGQGTRLTVV.

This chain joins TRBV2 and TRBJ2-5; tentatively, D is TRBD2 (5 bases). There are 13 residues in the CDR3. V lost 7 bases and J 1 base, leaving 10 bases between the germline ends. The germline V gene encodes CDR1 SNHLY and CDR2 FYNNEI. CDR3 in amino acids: CASTPDSQETQYF. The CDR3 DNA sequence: TGTGCCAGCACCCCGGACTCCCAAGAGACCCAGTACTTC.

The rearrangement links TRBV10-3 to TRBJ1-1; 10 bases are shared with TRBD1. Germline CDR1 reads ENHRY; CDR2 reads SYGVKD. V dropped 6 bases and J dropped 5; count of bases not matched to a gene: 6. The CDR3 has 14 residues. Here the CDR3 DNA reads TGTGCCATCAGGGGGGACAGGGGAAAAACTGAAGCTTTCTTT. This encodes CAIRGDRGKTEAFF.

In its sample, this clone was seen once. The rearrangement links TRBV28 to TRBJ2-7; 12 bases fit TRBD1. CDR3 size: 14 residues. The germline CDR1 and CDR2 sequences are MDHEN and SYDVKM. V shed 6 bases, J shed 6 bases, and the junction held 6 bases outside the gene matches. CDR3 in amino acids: CASSSGQGATEQYF. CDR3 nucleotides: TGTGCCAGCAGCTCGGGACAGGGGGCTACCGAGCAGTACTTC.

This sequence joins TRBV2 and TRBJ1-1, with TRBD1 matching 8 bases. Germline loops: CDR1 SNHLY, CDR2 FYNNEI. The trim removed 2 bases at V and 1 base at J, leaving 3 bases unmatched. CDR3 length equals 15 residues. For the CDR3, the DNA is TGTGCCAGCAGTGAACAGGGGGCGAGGAACACTGAAGCTTTCTTT. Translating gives CASSEQGARNTEAFF.

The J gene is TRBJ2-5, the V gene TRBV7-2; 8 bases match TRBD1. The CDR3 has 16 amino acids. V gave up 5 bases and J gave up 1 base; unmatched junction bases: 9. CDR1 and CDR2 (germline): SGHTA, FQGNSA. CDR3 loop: CASSPSGTGFQETQYF. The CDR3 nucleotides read TGTGCCAGCAGCCCTTCGGGGACAGGCTTCCAAGAGACCCAGTACTTC.

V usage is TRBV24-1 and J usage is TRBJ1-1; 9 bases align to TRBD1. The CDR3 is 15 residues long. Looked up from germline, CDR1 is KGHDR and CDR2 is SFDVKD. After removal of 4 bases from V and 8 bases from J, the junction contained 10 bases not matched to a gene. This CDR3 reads CATSDFDRGCPEAFF. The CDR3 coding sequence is TGTGCCACCAGTGACTTCGACAGGGGGTGCCCAGAAGCTTTCTTT.

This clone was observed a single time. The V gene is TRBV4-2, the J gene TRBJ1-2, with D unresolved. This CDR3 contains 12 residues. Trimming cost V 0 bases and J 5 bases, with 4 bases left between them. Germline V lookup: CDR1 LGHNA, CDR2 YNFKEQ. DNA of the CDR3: TGTGCCAGCAGCCAAGATCCTTATGGCTACACCTTC. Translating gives CASSQDPYGYTF.

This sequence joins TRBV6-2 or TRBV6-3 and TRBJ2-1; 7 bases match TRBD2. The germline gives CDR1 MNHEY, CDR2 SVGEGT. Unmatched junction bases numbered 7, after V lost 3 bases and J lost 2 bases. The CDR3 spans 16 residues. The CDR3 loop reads CASSYLGREPYNEQFF. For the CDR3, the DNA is TGTGCCAGCAGTTATCTTGGGCGGGAGCCCTACAATGAGCAGTTCTTC.

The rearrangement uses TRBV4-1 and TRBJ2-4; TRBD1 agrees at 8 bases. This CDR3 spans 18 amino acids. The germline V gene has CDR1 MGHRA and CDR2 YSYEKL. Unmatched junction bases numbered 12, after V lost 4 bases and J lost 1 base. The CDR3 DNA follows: TGCGCCAGCAGCCCCGGGGTGCAGGGGGCTTTCGCCAAAAACATTCAGTACTTC. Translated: CASSPGVQGAFAKNIQYF.

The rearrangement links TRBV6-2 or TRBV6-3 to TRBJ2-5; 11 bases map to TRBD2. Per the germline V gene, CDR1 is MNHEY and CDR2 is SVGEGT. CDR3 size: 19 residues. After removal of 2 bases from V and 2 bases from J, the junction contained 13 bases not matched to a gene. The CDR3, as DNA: TGTGCCAGCAGTTACCCGACCCCTTCTAGCGGGGGGCCTCAAGAGACCCAGTACTTC. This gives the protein CASSYPTPSSGGPQETQYF.

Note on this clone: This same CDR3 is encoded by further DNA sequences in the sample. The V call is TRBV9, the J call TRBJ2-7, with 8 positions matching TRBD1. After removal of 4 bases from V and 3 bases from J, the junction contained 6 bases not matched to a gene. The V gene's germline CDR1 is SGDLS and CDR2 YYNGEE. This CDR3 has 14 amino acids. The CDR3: CASSLGQGDYEQYF. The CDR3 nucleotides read TGTGCCAGCAGCCTAGGACAGGGCGACTACGAGCAGTACTTC.

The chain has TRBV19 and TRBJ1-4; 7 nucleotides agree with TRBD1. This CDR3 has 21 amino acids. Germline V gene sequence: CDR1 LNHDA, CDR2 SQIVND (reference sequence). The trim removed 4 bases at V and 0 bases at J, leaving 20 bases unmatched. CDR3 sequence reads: CASSTYGTAGRYRATNEKLFF. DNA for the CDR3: TGTGCCAGTAGTACCTATGGGACAGCGGGTAGATACAGAGCAACTAATGAAAAACTGTTTTTT.

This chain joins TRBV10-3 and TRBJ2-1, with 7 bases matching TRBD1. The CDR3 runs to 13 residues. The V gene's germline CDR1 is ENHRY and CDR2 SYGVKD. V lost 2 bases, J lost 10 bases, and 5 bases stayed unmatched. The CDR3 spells CAISEDRVKEQFF. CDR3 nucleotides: TGTGCCATCAGTGAGGACAGGGTAAAGGAGCAGTTCTTC.

CDR3 region: CASSSLAIEQYF. CDR3 coding DNA: TGTGCCAGCAGCTCACTAGCGATCGAGCAGTACTTC. The chain couples TRBV11-3 to TRBJ2-7, with 7 bases that match TRBD2. J was trimmed by 6 bases and V by 4 bases; bases with no gene match: 3. Germline CDR1 and CDR2: SGHNT and YENEEA. The length of the CDR3 is 12 residues.

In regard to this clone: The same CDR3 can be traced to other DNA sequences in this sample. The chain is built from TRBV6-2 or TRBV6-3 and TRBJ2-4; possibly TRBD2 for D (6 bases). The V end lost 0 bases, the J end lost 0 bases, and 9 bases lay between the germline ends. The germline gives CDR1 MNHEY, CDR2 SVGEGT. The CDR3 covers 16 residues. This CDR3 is CASSYSGGLAKNIQYF. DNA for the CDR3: TGTGCCAGCAGTTACTCGGGGGGATTAGCCAAAAACATTCAGTACTTC.

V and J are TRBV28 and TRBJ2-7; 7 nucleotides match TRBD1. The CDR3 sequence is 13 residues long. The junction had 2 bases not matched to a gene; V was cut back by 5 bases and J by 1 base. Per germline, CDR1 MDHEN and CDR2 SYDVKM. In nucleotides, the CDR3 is TGTGCCAGCAGTCCGGGACAGTCCTACGAGCAGTACTTC. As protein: CASSPGQSYEQYF.

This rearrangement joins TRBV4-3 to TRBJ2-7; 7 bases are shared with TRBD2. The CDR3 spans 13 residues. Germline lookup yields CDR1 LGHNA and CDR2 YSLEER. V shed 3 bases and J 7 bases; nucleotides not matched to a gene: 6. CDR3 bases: TGCGCCAGCAGCCAGGGGGGGGGAGCAGAGCAGTACTTC. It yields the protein CASSQGGGAEQYF.

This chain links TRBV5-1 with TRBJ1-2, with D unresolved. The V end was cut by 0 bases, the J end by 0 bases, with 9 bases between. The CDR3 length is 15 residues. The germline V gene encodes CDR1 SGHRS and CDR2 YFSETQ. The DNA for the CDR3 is TGCGCCAGCAGCTTGGCCACAAGTACTAACTATGGCTACACCTTC. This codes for CASSLATSTNYGYTF.

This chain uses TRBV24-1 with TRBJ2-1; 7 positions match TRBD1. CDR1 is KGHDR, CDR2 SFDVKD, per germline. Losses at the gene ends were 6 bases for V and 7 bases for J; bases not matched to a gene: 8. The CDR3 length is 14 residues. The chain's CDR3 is CATSITGQMNEQFF. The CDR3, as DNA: TGTGCCACCAGTATAACGGGACAGATGAATGAGCAGTTCTTC.

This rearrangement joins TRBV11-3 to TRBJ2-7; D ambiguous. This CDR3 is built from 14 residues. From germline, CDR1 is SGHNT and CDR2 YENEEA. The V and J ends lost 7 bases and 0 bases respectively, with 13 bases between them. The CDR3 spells CASIQTLSSYEQYF. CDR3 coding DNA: TGTGCCAGCATCCAGACTCTGAGCTCCTACGAGCAGTACTTC.

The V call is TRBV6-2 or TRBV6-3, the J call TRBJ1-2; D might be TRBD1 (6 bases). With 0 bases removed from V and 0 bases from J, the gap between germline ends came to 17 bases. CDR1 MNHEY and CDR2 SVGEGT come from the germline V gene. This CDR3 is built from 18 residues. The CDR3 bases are TGTGCCAGCAGTTACTCCTTACTAACAGGGAAGACTAACTATGGCTACACCTTC. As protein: CASSYSLLTGKTNYGYTF.